These 10 T cell receptor beta chains share one sample of origin, sequenced in a study of blood T cells in healthy people across ages. Next came a second PCR, run for about 6 to 11 cycles, which used a sample-barcoded 5' primer along with a J-beta primer mix. TCRdb processed the 5' RACE reads anew with MiXCR; each CDR3 protein has one entry. The sample contains roughly 800,000 distinct CDR3 sequences, around 25% of which appear only once. In addition, the sample was reused for a study of T cells of mothers and their children.

What was sequenced was blood. Every receptor here comes from a boy aged 10-17 years in good health.

This clonotype was seen just once. The J gene is TRBJ1-1, the V gene TRBV7-2, with D maybe TRBD1 (6 bases). There are 14 residues in the CDR3. Trimming cost V 4 bases and J 5 bases, with 14 bases left between them. In germline, CDR1 is SGHTA, CDR2 FQGNSA. DNA for the CDR3: TGTGCCAGCAGCTCCGAGAGGGGGGGGACTGAAGCTTTCTTT. This gives the protein CASSSERGGTEAFF.

This clonotype was counted between two and nine times. The chain links TRBV2 to TRBJ1-1; the match to TRBD1 covers 7 bases. The V gene end was trimmed by 6 bases and the J gene end by 0 bases; junction bases not matched to a gene: 10. Germline V gene lookup returns CDR1 SNHLY and CDR2 FYNNEI. The CDR3 is 16 residues long. In nucleotides, the CDR3 is TGTGCCAGCAGGGAACAGGGGATCGTCATGAACACTGAAGCTTTCTTT. Amino acids: CASREQGIVMNTEAFF.

The chain recombines TRBV28 with TRBJ2-7, with 13 bases identical to TRBD2. The end of the DNA aligns better with TRBJ2-1, so the J call may be wrong. Germline assignment: CDR1 MDHEN and CDR2 SYDVKM. CDR3 length: 16 amino acids. This CDR3 reads CASSRTSGRWYNEQFF. The CDR3 DNA sequence: TGTGCCAGCAGCCGGACTAGCGGGAGATGGTACAATGAGCAGTTCTTC.

In this sample, this clonotype turned up a few times. The chain combines TRBV5-5 with TRBJ2-7; 8 bases fit TRBD1. Germline trimming cut 5 bases from V and 2 bases from J; bases unmatched to any gene: 12. CDR1 is SGHKS and CDR2 is YYEKEE in the germline V gene (reference sequence). This CDR3 region has 16 residues. CDR3 region: CASRSTIGQGPYEQYF. Here the CDR3 DNA reads TGTGCCAGCAGATCAACCATAGGACAGGGACCCTACGAGCAGTACTTC.

V usage is TRBV12-5 and J usage is TRBJ2-1; D may be TRBD1 (6 bases). Germline values: CDR1 LGHNT, CDR2 FRNRAP. The CDR3 is 18 amino acids. The germline V and J ends were trimmed by 5 bases and 1 base, with 21 bases remaining between them. CDR3 bases: TGTGCTAGTGGTCCCCTCTCAATCCGGGACAATTCCTACAATGAGCAGTTCTTC. It specifies CASGPLSIRDNSYNEQFF.

This clonotype turned up a few times. The chain has TRBV29-1 and TRBJ2-2; D not certain. The germline CDR1 and CDR2 sequences are SQVTM and ANQGSEA. The V end lost 4 bases, the J end lost 5 bases, and 11 bases lay between the germline ends. The CDR3 has 13 residues. CDR3 bases: TGCAGCGTTGTAGGGCTATCAACCGGGGAGCTGTTTTTT. As protein: CSVVGLSTGELFF.

The rearrangement links TRBV9 to TRBJ2-5, with D possibly being TRBD1 or TRBD2 (5 bases each). CDR1 is SGDLS, CDR2 YYNGEE, per germline. The CDR3 length is 14 residues. V lost 2 bases to trimming and J lost 8 bases, with 16 bases between them. In nucleotides, the CDR3 is TGTGCCAGCAGCGTTGAGGCAGGGAGTCCCACCCAGTACTTC. Protein: CASSVEAGSPTQYF.

Only a few counts were recorded for this clonotype. The rearrangement links TRBV12-3 or TRBV12-4 to TRBJ1-2; 11 bases are a match to TRBD1. The CDR3 is 16 amino acids. J gave up 2 bases and V 5 bases, and 7 bases lay outside the gene matches. This chain's CDR3 is CASSRTGGLGNYGYTF. Here the CDR3 DNA reads TGTGCCAGCAGTAGGACAGGGGGCTTAGGAAACTATGGCTACACCTTC.

V gene TRBV20-1 combines with J gene TRBJ1-2; a possible D gene is TRBD1 (5 bases). V lost 4 bases and J 5 bases, leaving 14 bases between the germline ends. This CDR3 is 13 amino acids long. Germline V lookup: CDR1 DFQATT, CDR2 SNEGSKA (reference sequence). The CDR3 DNA follows: TGCAGTGCTATGTCCGGGACGGATTATGGCTACACCTTC. It is translated as CSAMSGTDYGYTF.

This CDR3 reads CASSTPGTEYEQYF. DNA for the CDR3: TGTGCCAGCAGCACCCCCGGCACAGAGTACGAGCAGTACTTC. J is TRBJ2-7 and V is TRBV5-5, with unresolved D. The CDR3 sequence is 14 residues long. Germline assignment: CDR1 SGHKS and CDR2 YYEKEE (reference sequence). V gave up 4 bases and J gave up 4 bases, with 15 bases separating them.